The TCR beta chain under discussion was sequenced for a study of identical twins. General study points: Alpha sequences that were out-of-frame and twin-shared showed an excess of low generation probability.

A word on this clonotype: The target antigen is unknown.

In every case, the donor was a healthy Caucasian. The CDR3 is 14 residues long. V gave up 0 bases and J gave up 7 bases; unmatched junction bases: 4. In germline, CDR1 is SGDLS, CDR2 YYNGEE. Each CDR3 protein is one row after TCRdb ran MiXCR on the 5' RACE reads. This table has 1.5 million to 2 million distinct CDR3 sequences, about 32% appearing once. This TCR derives from a newborn girl in good health. The specimen sequenced was cord blood. V gene TRBV9 combines with J gene TRBJ2-1; 7 nucleotides align to TRBD2. The CDR3 here is CASSVGGRENEQFF. The CDR3 DNA is TGTGCCAGCAGCGTAGGGGGGAGGGAGAATGAGCAGTTCTTC. Full variable domain (missing parts from reference TRBV9 and TRBJ2-1): DSGVTQTPKHLITATGQRVTLRCSPRSGDLSVYWYQQSLDQGLQFLIQYYNGEERAKGNILERFSAQQFPDLHSELNLSSLELGDSALYFCASSVGGRENEQFFGPGTRLTVL.